The 18 T cell receptor beta chains listed next were all sequenced from one sample in a study of blood T cell repertoires in COVID-19. TCRdb's copy holds only in-frame clones and misses some; the assay was immunoSEQ multiplex PCR. The table has about 73,000 clones, 80% to 85% seen once. The sample was peripheral blood. The source of these receptors is a man at least 80 years old with active or convalescent COVID-19.

The gene calls are TRBV7-8 and TRBJ1-1; tentatively, D is TRBD1 (6 bases). The germline gives CDR1 SGHVS, CDR2 FQNEAQ. The CDR3 has 14 residues. V dropped 3 bases and J dropped 4 bases, with 12 bases sitting between them. In DNA form, the CDR3 reads TGTGCCAGCAGCTTTGGGGGCATGAGCACTGAAGCTTTCTTT. Encoded protein: CASSFGGMSTEAFF.

This clone was counted only a few times. The chain carries TRBV18 and TRBJ2-3; TRBD2 might be the D (7 bases). Germline CDR1 is KGHSH and CDR2 is LQKENI. The CDR3 is 15 amino acids. V gave up 4 bases and J gave up 6 bases, with 17 bases separating them. The chain's CDR3 is CASSRETGGHDTQYF. CDR3 nucleotide sequence: TGTGCCAGCTCACGAGAGACGGGGGGCCACGATACGCAGTATTTT.

The chain links TRBV6-4 to TRBJ1-1, with TRBD1 identical over 8 bases. The CDR3 covers 14 residues. Germline-derived CDR1 and CDR2 are MRHNA and SNTAGT. V was clipped by 7 bases and J by 1 base; unmatched bases: 5. In DNA, the CDR3 is TGTGCCAGCAAAATGGACAGGGCGAACACTGAAGCTTTCTTT. Amino acid sequence: CASKMDRANTEAFF.

This rearrangement joins TRBV6-4 to TRBJ2-3; D unclear. The CDR3 is 13 amino acids. V was cut by 6 bases and J by 5 bases, with 12 bases left in between. CDR1 MRHNA and CDR2 SNTAGT come from the germline V gene. This CDR3 is CASRRHPGDTQYF. CDR3 coding DNA: TGTGCCAGCAGGCGGCACCCCGGAGATACGCAGTATTTT.

The V call is TRBV12-3 or TRBV12-4, the J call TRBJ2-7, with a weak D call TRBD1 (5 bases). The germline V and J ends were trimmed by 3 bases and 6 bases, with 6 bases remaining between them. The CDR3 runs to 11 residues. CDR3 amino acids: CASSFRGEQYF. In DNA, the CDR3 is TGTGCCAGCAGTTTTAGGGGCGAGCAGTACTTC.

The chain is built from TRBV2 and TRBJ2-1; maybe TRBD2 (7 bases). This CDR3 comprises 12 residues. The germline gives CDR1 SNHLY, CDR2 FYNNEI. Trimming pared 6 bases from V and 12 bases from J, leaving 15 bases between. CDR3 in DNA: TGTGCCAGCAGATCAACAGGGAGGGGGCAGTTCTTC. It specifies CASRSTGRGQFF.

This clone was seen just once. Sequence at one end of the junction differs from germline and may be a read error. V and J are TRBV3-1 (or the pseudogene TRBV3-2) and TRBJ2-5, with a possible D match to TRBD2 (6 bases). There are 15 residues in the CDR3. CDR1 and CDR2 from the germline V gene are LGHDT and YNNKEL (reference sequence). The CDR3 here is CASSPGGALQGTQYF. CDR3 sequence (DNA): TGTGCCAGCAGCCCGGGCGGGGCCCTGCAAGGGACCCAGTACTTC.

V usage is TRBV7-8 and J usage is TRBJ2-2, with TRBD1 identical over 8 bases. The CDR3 extends over 15 amino acids. From germline, CDR1 is SGHVS and CDR2 FQNEAQ. After removal of 2 bases from V and 4 bases from J, the junction contained 3 bases not matched to a gene. The CDR3 region is CASSLRQGSTGELFF. CDR3 sequence (DNA): TGTGCCAGCAGCTTAAGACAGGGGTCCACCGGGGAGCTGTTTTTT. The entire variable domain, with the rest obtained from reference TRBV7-8 and TRBJ2-2, is as follows: GAGVSQSPRYKVAKRGQDVALRCDPISGHVSLFWYQQALGQGPEFLTYFQNEAQLDKSGLPSDRFFAERPEGSVSTLKIQRTQQEDSAVYLCASSLRQGSTGELFFGEGSRLTVL.

The chain uses TRBV27 and TRBJ1-2; D is undetermined. Germline CDR1 MNHEY, CDR2 SMNVEV (reference sequence). Trimming took 3 bases from V and 3 from J, leaving 11 bases between them. This CDR3 comprises 14 residues. The CDR3 here is CASSLRETDYGYTF. In DNA form, the CDR3 reads TGTGCCAGCAGTTTGAGGGAGACTGACTATGGCTACACCTTC.

In its sample, this clone was seen once. V usage is TRBV4-3 and J usage is TRBJ2-5; 9 bases match TRBD2. Unmatched junction bases numbered 17, after V lost 3 bases and J lost 9 bases. CDR1 is LGHNA, CDR2 YSLEER, per germline. The length of the CDR3 is 17 residues. This CDR3 is CASSHNIPGLAGEAQYF. The CDR3 DNA reads TGCGCCAGCAGCCACAATATCCCGGGACTAGCAGGGGAGGCCCAGTACTTC.

The CDR3 bases are TGTGCCAGTAGTAAACAGGGGGTCAGCAATCAGCCCCAGCATTTT. This encodes CASSKQGVSNQPQHF. The V gene is TRBV19, the J gene TRBJ1-5; 8 nucleotides line up with TRBD1. V shed 4 bases and J 1 base; nucleotides not matched to a gene: 3. The CDR3 sequence is 15 residues long. Germline loops: CDR1 LNHDA, CDR2 SQIVND (reference sequence).

This chain uses TRBV5-5 with TRBJ2-5; 7 bases align to TRBD2. The trim removed 0 bases at V and 3 bases at J, leaving 2 bases unmatched. The CDR3 loop spans 14 amino acids. Germline CDR1 reads SGHKS; CDR2 reads YYEKEE (reference sequence). CDR3: CASSLGLAKETQYF. Here the CDR3 DNA reads TGTGCCAGCAGCTTGGGACTAGCAAAAGAGACCCAGTACTTC.

This clone came up once. The chain carries TRBV6-5 and TRBJ1-3, with D unresolved. Germline CDR1 reads MNHEY; CDR2 reads SVGAGI. CDR3 length equals 13 residues. Deletions cut 6 bases from V and 1 base from J, with 7 bases between. The CDR3 DNA reads as TGTGCCAGCAGAACAGTGTCTGGAAACACCATATATTTT. Its translation is CASRTVSGNTIYF.

Only a few counts were recorded for this clone. The genes are TRBV25-1 and TRBJ1-2; no firm D call. There are 12 residues in the CDR3. The germline V and J ends were trimmed by 6 bases and 8 bases, with 13 bases remaining between them. Germline loops: CDR1 MGHDK, CDR2 SYGVNS. This CDR3 reads CASRPFTGGYTF. The CDR3 DNA is TGTGCCAGCAGGCCCTTCACGGGAGGCTACACCTTC.

The V and J genes are TRBV4-3 and TRBJ1-4; TRBD1 is a possible D gene (5 bases). The V end was cut by 1 base, the J end by 4 bases, with 16 bases between. This CDR3 contains 17 residues. Germline-derived CDR1 and CDR2 are LGHNA and YSLEER. DNA of the CDR3: TGCGCCAGCAGCCAAGCCTTCGGGGGATCTAATAATGAAAAACTGTTTTTT. It is translated as CASSQAFGGSNNEKLFF.

V is TRBV4-3 and J is TRBJ2-1, with 9 bases lining up with TRBD1. Germline V gene lookup returns CDR1 LGHNA and CDR2 YSLEER. The CDR3 is made up of 17 amino acids. V dropped 0 bases and J dropped 14; count of bases not matched to a gene: 17. The CDR3 region is CASSQDLWWAYWDREFF. DNA of the CDR3: TGCGCCAGCAGCCAAGATTTGTGGTGGGCATATTGGGACAGGGAGTTCTTC.

This clone has more than one count but fewer than ten. The chain is built from TRBV19 and TRBJ1-6; 10 bases line up with TRBD1. The V gene's germline CDR1 is LNHDA and CDR2 SQIVND (reference sequence). The CDR3 length is 14 residues. Germline trimming cut 10 bases from V and 5 bases from J; bases unmatched to any gene: 5. CDR3 protein: CATIGTGDNSPLHF. The CDR3 nucleotides are TGTGCCACCATCGGGACAGGGGATAATTCACCCCTCCACTTT.

V usage is TRBV11-3 and J usage is TRBJ2-3; D possibly corresponds to TRBD2 (6 bases). Germline CDR1 SGHNT, CDR2 YENEEA. The ends were cut back, 5 bases at V and 3 bases at J, with 15 bases in the middle. The CDR3 has 15 amino acids. The CDR3 nucleotides read TGTGCCAGCAGCGGCGGGGCTTTAGCAACAGATACGCAGTATTTT. This codes for CASSGGALATDTQYF. Variable domain in full (rest from reference TRBV11-3 and TRBJ2-3): EAGVVQSPRYKIIEKKQPVAFWCNPISGHNTLYWYLQNLGQGPELLIRYENEEAVDDSQLPKDRFSAERLKGVDSTLKIQPAELGDSAVYLCASSGGALATDTQYFGPGTRLTVL.